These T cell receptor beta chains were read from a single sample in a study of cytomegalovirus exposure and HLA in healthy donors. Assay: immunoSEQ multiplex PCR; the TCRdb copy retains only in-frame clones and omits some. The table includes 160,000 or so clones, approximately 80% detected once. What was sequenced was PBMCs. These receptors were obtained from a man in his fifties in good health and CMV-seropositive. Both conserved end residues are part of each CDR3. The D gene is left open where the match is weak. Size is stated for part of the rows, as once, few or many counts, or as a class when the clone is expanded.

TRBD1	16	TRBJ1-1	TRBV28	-	TGTGCCAGCAGTACCCCGCGACAGGGTACAGACACTGAAGCTTTCTTT	CASSTPRQGTDTEAFF
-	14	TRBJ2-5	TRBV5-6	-	TGTGCCAGCAGCTTGCAGGAAGCTAAAGAGACCCAGTACTTC	CASSLQEAKETQYF
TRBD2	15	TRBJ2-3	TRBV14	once	TGTGCCAGCAGCTTCGGACTAGCGGTCACAGATACGCAGTATTTT	CASSFGLAVTDTQYF
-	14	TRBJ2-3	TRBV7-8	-	TGTGCCAGCAGCCGTAGCGGCTTCACAGATACGCAGTATTTT	CASSRSGFTDTQYF
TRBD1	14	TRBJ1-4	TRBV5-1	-	TGCGCCAGCAGCTTTGGACAGGGGGGTGAAAAACTGTTTTTT	CASSFGQGGEKLFF
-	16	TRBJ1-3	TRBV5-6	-	TGTGCCAGCAGCTTGGCGATCAGATGGTCTGGAAACACCATATATTTT	CASSLAIRWSGNTIYF
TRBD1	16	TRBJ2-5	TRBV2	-	TGTGCCAGCAGTGTCCCCGGGACAGGGTGGATGGAGACCCAGTACTTC	CASSVPGTGWMETQYF
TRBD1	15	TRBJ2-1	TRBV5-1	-	TGCGCCAGCAGCGGGGGACAGGCCCCCTACAATGAGCAGTTCTTC	CASSGGQAPYNEQFF
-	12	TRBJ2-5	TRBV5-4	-	TGTGCCAGCAGCTTGGACAGCATAGAGCAGTACTTC	CASSLDSIEQYF
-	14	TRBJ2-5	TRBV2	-	TGTGCCAGCAGTGAAGACAGATCTCAAGAGACCCAGTACTTC	CASSEDRSQETQYF
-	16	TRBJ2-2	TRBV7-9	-	TGTGCCAGCAGCTTAGTCGGGGGAGTAGCCACCGGGGAGCTGTTTTTT	CASSLVGGVATGELFF
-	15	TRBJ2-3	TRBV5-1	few	TGCGCCAGCAGCTTGAGTCCCGGGTCCCCAGATACGCAGTATTTT	CASSLSPGSPDTQYF
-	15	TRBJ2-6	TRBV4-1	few	TGCGCCAGCAGCCAAGGAGGCGGGGGGGCCAACGTCCTGACTTTC	CASSQGGGGANVLTF
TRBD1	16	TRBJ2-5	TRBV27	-	TGTGCCAGCAGTGCATTACAAAGACAGGGCGGCGAGACCCAGTACTTC	CASSALQRQGGETQYF
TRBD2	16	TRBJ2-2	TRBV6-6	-	TGTGCCAGCAGCCTCATTAAAGCGGGAGCAGGCGGGGAGCTGTTTTTT	CASSLIKAGAGGELFF
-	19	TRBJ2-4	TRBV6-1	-	TGTGCCAGCAGTGAATCCCAAGCAGGGGGGATAGGGGCCAAAAACATTCAGTACTTC	CASSESQAGGIGAKNIQYF
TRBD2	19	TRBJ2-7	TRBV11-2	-	TGTGCCAGCAGCTACTTTAGCGGGGGGGCCACCTCGGTCTCCTACGAGCAGTACTTC	CASSYFSGGATSVSYEQYF
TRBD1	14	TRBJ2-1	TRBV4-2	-	TGTGCCAGCAGCCGACCGACAGGGGGCACTGAGCAGTTCTTC	CASSRPTGGTEQFF
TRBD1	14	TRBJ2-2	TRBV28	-	TGTGCCAGCAGCTCTCAGGGGGTTACCGGGGAGCTGTTTTTT	CASSSQGVTGELFF
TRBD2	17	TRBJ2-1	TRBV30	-	TGTGCCTGGTCCAGATCTCGGATAGCGGGAGAAAGCAATGAGCAGTTCTTC	CAWSRSRIAGESNEQFF
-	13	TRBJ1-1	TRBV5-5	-	TGTGCCAGCAGCTTCCCGCTAAACACTGAAGCTTTCTTT	CASSFPLNTEAFF
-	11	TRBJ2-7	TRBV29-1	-	TGCAGCGTTGATCAGGGCTACGAGCAGTACTTC	CSVDQGYEQYF
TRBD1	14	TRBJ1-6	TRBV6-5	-	TGTGCCAGCAGTAGACAGGGGGGGAATTCACCCCTCCACTTT	CASSRQGGNSPLHF
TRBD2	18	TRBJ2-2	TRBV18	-	TGTGCCAGCTCACCGAGGAGTCTAGCGGGGGCGAACACCGGGGAGCTGTTTTTT	CASSPRSLAGANTGELFF
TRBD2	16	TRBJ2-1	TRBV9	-	TGTGCCAGCAGCGTAGGAACTAGCGGTGCCTACAATGAGCAGTTCTTC	CASSVGTSGAYNEQFF
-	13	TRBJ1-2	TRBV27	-	TGTGCCAGCAGCCCCAGATCTGTGGATGGCTACACCTTC	CASSPRSVDGYTF
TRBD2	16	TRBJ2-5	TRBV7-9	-	TGTGCCAGCAGTTCAAGACTAGCGGGAAGCCAAGAGACCCAGTACTTC	CASSSRLAGSQETQYF
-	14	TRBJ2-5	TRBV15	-	TGTGCCACCAGCGCCGCCGGCGGCTGGGAGACCCAGTACTTC	CATSAAGGWETQYF
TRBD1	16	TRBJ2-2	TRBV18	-	TGTGCCAGCTCACCTCCGGACAGGGTGAGGACCGGGGAGCTGTTTTTT	CASSPPDRVRTGELFF
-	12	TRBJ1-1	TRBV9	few	TGTGCCAGCAGCCCAACATGGGGGGAGGCTTTCTTT	CASSPTWGEAFF
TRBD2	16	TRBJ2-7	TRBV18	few	TGTGCCAGCTCACCCCACCCTAGCGGATCCTCCTACGAGCAGTACTTC	CASSPHPSGSSYEQYF
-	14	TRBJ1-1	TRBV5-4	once	TGTGCCAGCAGCTTGGCTGGACTGGGGGGTGAAGCTTTCTTT	CASSLAGLGGEAFF
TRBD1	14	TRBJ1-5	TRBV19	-	TGTGCCAGTAGTGTGGACAGGGACAATCAGCCCCAGCATTTT	CASSVDRDNQPQHF
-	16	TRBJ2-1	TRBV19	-	TGTGCCAGTAGTCTTGCGGCGGTTATCTCCTACAATGAGCAGTTCTTC	CASSLAAVISYNEQFF
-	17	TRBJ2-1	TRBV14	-	TGTGCCAGCAGCTCAGGTCCCTTAGCGGTGCGGCGGAATGAGCAGTTCTTC	CASSSGPLAVRRNEQFF
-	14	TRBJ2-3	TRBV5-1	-	TGCGCCAGCAGCTATTGGACTGTCACAGATACGCAGTATTTT	CASSYWTVTDTQYF
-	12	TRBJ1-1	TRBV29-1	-	TGCAGCGTTGAGGGCAGGTACACTGAAGCTTTCTTT	CSVEGRYTEAFF